Following are 10 T cell receptor beta chains from one sample sequenced in a study of neurological immune-mediated disorders. One entry per CDR3 protein results from TCRdb running MiXCR on the 5' RACE reads. The sample shows some 26,000 distinct CDR3 sequences, 3% to 3.5% of them seen only once. The sample taken for sequencing was PBMCs. All receptors come from a woman aged 25 to 45 with multiple sclerosis.

This clonotype was observed many times. The V and J genes are TRBV5-1 and TRBJ2-3, with D perhaps TRBD1 (5 bases). V was shortened by 0 bases and J by 2 bases, with 7 bases between the two germline ends. Germline CDR1 is SGHRS and CDR2 is YFSETQ. The CDR3 totals 14 residues. CDR3 bases: TGCGCCAGCAGCTTGGGGGGCCTCACAGATACGCAGTATTTT. Amino acids: CASSLGGLTDTQYF.

This clonotype was seen repeatedly, ten times or more. The CDR3 region has the DNA TGCAGCGCGGTGCGGACTTGGGCCGGGGAGCTGTTTTTT. Translating it yields CSAVRTWAGELFF. This rearrangement joins TRBV20-1 to TRBJ2-2; D perhaps matches TRBD2 (5 bases). Germline assignment: CDR1 DFQATT and CDR2 SNEGSKA (reference sequence). CDR3 length equals 13 residues.

Many counts were recorded for this clonotype. V is TRBV20-1 and J is TRBJ1-1; a possible D gene is TRBD1 (5 bases). This CDR3 contains 15 residues. The germline V and J ends were trimmed by 5 bases and 4 bases, with 20 bases remaining between them. Germline V lookup: CDR1 DFQATT, CDR2 SNEGSKA (reference sequence). The DNA of the CDR3 is TGCAGTGCTCCAATGGGCGGGGACGTGAGCACTGAAGCTTTCTTT. Protein sequence: CSAPMGGDVSTEAFF.

This clonotype was found a few times. The V call is TRBV7-3, the J call TRBJ2-3; D unresolved. Deletions cut 5 bases from V and 0 bases from J, with 15 bases between. The CDR3 has 16 amino acids. In germline, CDR1 is SGHTA, CDR2 FQGTGA. Written as DNA, the CDR3 is TGTGCCAGCAGCATCTTGGGCCGAGGAAGCACAGATACGCAGTATTTT. Its translation: CASSILGRGSTDTQYF.

At least ten counts were recorded for this clonotype. J is TRBJ2-7 and V is TRBV24-1; TRBD1 matches 10 bases. The length of the CDR3 is 15 residues. Germline V CDR1 and CDR2: KGHDR, SFDVKD. Losses at the gene ends were 6 bases for V and 5 bases for J; bases not matched to a gene: 9. The CDR3 sequence is CATSSAGQGDDEQYF. The CDR3 bases are TGTGCCACCAGTTCTGCCGGACAGGGGGACGACGAGCAGTACTTC.

In regard to this clonotype: A much larger clone sits a single nucleotide away, making a read error possible. This chain links TRBV5-1 with TRBJ1-2; 8 bases line up with TRBD1. There are 12 residues in the CDR3. Germline CDR1 is SGHRS and CDR2 is YFSETQ. V was clipped by 6 bases and J by 6 bases; unmatched bases: 4. The DNA of the CDR3 is TGCGCCAGCACCATGACAGGGGATGGCTACACCTTC. This encodes CASTMTGDGYTF.

This clonotype was seen only a few times. J is TRBJ1-5 and V is TRBV2; 8 nucleotides align to TRBD1. Germline CDR1 reads SNHLY; CDR2 reads FYNNEI. This CDR3 comprises 17 residues. V lost 6 bases to trimming and J lost 0 bases; unmatched junction nucleotides: 10. The CDR3, as DNA: TGTGCCAGCAGCAGGACAGGGAGTGCTTTTAGCAATCAGCCCCAGCATTTT. It specifies CASSRTGSAFSNQPQHF.

This clonotype appeared many times. This chain connects TRBV11-2 to TRBJ1-2; unclear D gene. Deletions cut 1 base from V and 7 bases from J, with 7 bases between. Germline V gene data show CDR1 as SGHAT and CDR2 as FQNNGV. There are 12 residues in the CDR3. In DNA, the CDR3 is TGTGCCAGCAGCTTAGTCGTGGGTGGCTACACCTTC. This sequence encodes CASSLVVGGYTF.

Many counts were recorded for this clonotype. CDR3 DNA: TGCGCCAGTCGGACTAGCGGGGACTACAATGAGCAGTTCTTC. This translates into CASRTSGDYNEQFF. The J gene is TRBJ2-1, the V gene TRBV5-1; 12 nucleotides align to TRBD2. Germline lookup yields CDR1 SGHRS and CDR2 YFSETQ. V gave up 8 bases and J gave up 3 bases; unmatched junction bases: 3. The CDR3 contains 14 residues.

There are many counts of this clonotype. The rearrangement links TRBV10-3 to TRBJ1-1; TRBD1 matches at 7 bases. The CDR3 spans 15 residues. Germline V gene lookup returns CDR1 ENHRY and CDR2 SYGVKD. Trimming at V came to 6 bases and at J to 1 base, leaving 8 bases not matched to a gene. The CDR3 bases are TGTGCCATCAGCACCTTGACAGGGCCGAACACTGAAGCTTTCTTT. Protein: CAISTLTGPNTEAFF.